What follows are 7 T cell receptor beta chains derived from one specimen sequenced in a study of T cell repertoires in cytomegalovirus infection. No antigen is known for these receptors. From the reads, TCRdb called clonotypes with MiXCR, one entry per CDR3 protein. The table lists 650,000 to 900,000 distinct CDR3 sequences, about 27% of them singletons. The sequencing used cultured CD8+ T cells from PBMCs, collected from culture after CMV antigen stimulation. All receptors come from a human donor in good health (CMV status not recorded). Some clones in this sample may be carry-over from other donors' samples.

In this sample, this clonotype turned up a few times. V usage is TRBV5-6 and J usage is TRBJ2-1; the D gene is possibly TRBD2 (6 bases). The CDR3 has 14 amino acids. CDR1 and CDR2 (germline): SGHDT, YYEEEE. V gave up 4 bases and J gave up 4 bases, with 12 bases separating them. This CDR3 is CASSALAGYNEQFF. CDR3 sequence (DNA): TGTGCCAGCAGCGCTTTGGCGGGGTACAATGAGCAGTTCTTC.

J is TRBJ2-2 and V is TRBV7-9, with 9 positions matching TRBD1. V lost 1 base and J lost 1; bases outside the gene matches: 10. Looked up from germline, CDR1 is SEHNR and CDR2 is FQNEAQ (reference sequence). The CDR3 is 19 residues long. The CDR3: CASSLELRTGVVNTGELFF. DNA of the CDR3: TGTGCCAGCAGCTTAGAGTTGAGGACAGGGGTCGTGAACACCGGGGAGCTGTTTTTT. Full variable domain (missing parts from reference TRBV7-9 and TRBJ2-2): DTGVSQNPRHKITKRGQNVTFRCDPISEHNRLYWYRQTLGQGPEFLTYFQNEAQLEKSRLLSDRFSAERPKGSFSTLEIQRTEQGDSAMYLCASSLELRTGVVNTGELFFGEGSRLTVL.

This clonotype was observed a few times. J is TRBJ2-5 and V is TRBV27; 7 bases are shared with TRBD1. CDR3 size: 15 residues. CDR1 is MNHEY and CDR2 is SMNVEV in the germline V gene (reference sequence). V dropped 5 bases and J dropped 2; count of bases not matched to a gene: 8. CDR3 sequence: CASSLLRDRQETQYF. CDR3 coding DNA: TGTGCCAGCAGTCTCCTCCGGGACAGACAAGAGACCCAGTACTTC.

In this sample, this clonotype turned up a few times. V and J are TRBV10-3 and TRBJ2-7; possible D gene TRBD2, 6 bases. This CDR3 region has 14 residues. Trimming pared 11 bases from V and 5 bases from J, leaving 22 bases between. CDR1 and CDR2 (germline): ENHRY, SYGVKD. CDR3 DNA: TGTGCCGCCTCTCCGGGACTCTCCAGCCACGAGCAGTACTTC. Its translation is CAASPGLSSHEQYF.

J is TRBJ1-1 and V is TRBV6-5; D is perhaps TRBD1 (5 bases). CDR1 and CDR2 from the germline V gene are MNHEY and SVGAGI. V was pared by 5 bases and J by 1 base, with 11 bases between. The CDR3 sequence is 14 residues long. The CDR3 region is CASSPGMWNTEAFF. DNA of the CDR3: TGTGCCAGCAGTCCAGGGATGTGGAACACTGAAGCTTTCTTT.

This clonotype turned up a few times. The rearrangement uses TRBV20-1 and TRBJ1-1; D unresolved. V dropped 2 bases and J dropped 2 bases, with 9 bases sitting between them. Germline V gene data show CDR1 as DFQATT and CDR2 as SNEGSKA (reference sequence). The length of the CDR3 is 13 residues. The chain's CDR3 is CSARPRGNTEAFF. The DNA of the CDR3 is TGCAGTGCTAGACCCCGGGGAAACACTGAAGCTTTCTTT.

This clonotype showed up just a few times. The CDR3 coding sequence is TGCGCCACCCAGGAACAGGGCTTCTATAGCAATCAGCCCCAGCATTTT. Its translation: CATQEQGFYSNQPQHF. V and J are TRBV10-2 and TRBJ1-5; TRBD1 might be the D (6 bases). Germline values: CDR1 WSHSY, CDR2 SAAADI. Trimming removed 10 bases at V and 0 bases at J, with 19 bases between. The CDR3 is 16 residues long.